This T cell receptor beta chain was found in a study of CD8+CD57+ T cells in acquired aplastic anemia (dated by TCRdb to between 2017 and 2018). Some background on the complete study: Extracted DNA from sorted CD4+ and CD8+ cells averaged about 3 ug, ranging from about 0.19 to 30 ug. A CD8+CD57+ expansion meant a frequency higher than the mean frequency seen in healthy subjects. Findings and caveats that apply to the study as a whole: Fewer than 35 CD8+ CDR3 sequences were found to be shared between patients and controls, but these sequences appeared to be highly expressed in patients and within the immunodominant clones of the patients. No significant difference in CD8+ Simpson's diversity was found between patients and healthy controls (P=0.060).

Including cysteine and phenylalanine, the CDR3 has 13 amino acids. Only the CDR3 part of the read is kept: 39 bases, read in frame from the first base. The trim is 3 bases for V and 4 bases for J, with a gap of 12 bases between the germline ends. CDR1 and CDR2 were assigned from the germline V gene (reference sequence) as DFQATT and SNEGSKA. TCR beta VDJ combination and CDR3 sequence profiling used genomic DNA as the template. TCR repertoire sequencing was run on an Illumina HiSeq 2000. The source study handled its data this way. Repertoires were assessed using TRBV/TRBJ rearrangement plots, CDR3 size and DJ length profiles, and Simpson's diversity index. The most abundant DNA sequence in the deep sequencing data was defined as the immunodominant clone. CDR3 amino acid sequences were checked for sharing between subjects and were compared against published repertoires and the VDJdb database. TCRdb reworked the public reads: Q25 trimming with fastp, MiXCR clone assembly, productive beta chains retained. Every distinct CDR3 protein forms one entry, paired with its most common genes and DNA. These V and J calls derive from TCRdb rather than the authors' analysis. The sample table contains about 200,000 distinct CDR3 sequences; only one count was recorded for 50% to 70% of them. About 60% of the sample is in the top ten clones.

Patients chosen for sequencing had shown expansion of CD8+CD57+ cells by flow cytometry. Severe acquired aplastic anemia was diagnosed in all patients according to International Study of Aplastic Anemia and Agranulocytosis and Camitta criteria. No patient had received any therapy when blood was sampled. In the study, sorted CD4+ and CD8+ blood T cells from patients with severe aplastic anemia and from healthy subjects underwent deep sequencing of TCR repertoires. Patients were enrolled in the USA under clinicaltrials.gov protocols 00001620, 01623167, 00001397, 00071045, 00081523 and 00961064. Ficoll-Paque density gradient centrifugation was used to isolate peripheral blood mononuclear cells. Before DNA was extracted, CD4+ and CD8+ T cells were sorted using either FACS or magnetic beads. This clonotype was observed a few times. Its antigen remains unidentified. No much larger clone exists at a distance of one base, and base qualities are not known.

The TCR originated in a human donor with aplastic anemia. The sequencing sample was made of sorted CD4+, CD8+, or CD8+CD57+ T cells (not recorded which) from PBMCs. This sequence uses TRBV20-1 and TRBJ1-1; the D gene assignment is ambiguous. The nucleotides read TGCAGTGCTAGGTCTGAGATTGGCACTGAAGCTTTCTTT. It translates to CSARSEIGTEAFF.